The present entry profiles one T cell receptor (beta chain) with its context. Its antigen is not known. The data were taken from a study of cytomegalovirus exposure and HLA in healthy donors. The PCR had 60 Vbeta and 13 Jbeta primers. The repertoire was sequenced with immunoSEQ multiplex PCR; TCRdb's copy has only in-frame clones and lacks some. The sample holds some 91,000 clones, around 74% seen once. CDR3 size: 15 residues. V trimming: 0 bases; J trimming: 3 bases; junction bases outside the gene matches: 2. The germline gives CDR1 MNHEY, CDR2 SMNVEV (reference sequence). Whole-study results and caveats: DRB1 had the most TCR associations and HLA-C the fewest, a later analysis found, with rates varying by HLA locus. Common viral pathogens seemed to be connected with several of the most significant clusters, according to a later analysis.

Healthy individuals who donated bone marrow served as the donors. The origin of this receptor is a man aged 40-50 years in good health and CMV-seropositive. Sequenced input: PBMCs. The chain links TRBV27 to TRBJ1-1, with 9 bases matching TRBD1. The CDR3 loop is CASSLSRTGDTEAFF. CDR3 in DNA: TGTGCCAGCAGTTTATCGCGGACAGGGGACACTGAAGCTTTCTTT.